This TCR beta chain is drawn from a study of vaccination effects on CD4 cells after COVID-19. Study details: A couple of convalescent donors provided samples 16 days and one week before vaccination.

Ahead of sequencing, the ViraFEST assay grew antigen-specific CD4+ T cells using viral peptide pools. Cultured cells yielded isolated CD4+ T cells after approximately nine days. SARS-CoV-2 infection was confirmed by PCR in the person between March and December 2020. The CDR3 spans 17 residues. CDR1 SGHTA and CDR2 FQGNSA come from the germline V gene. V lost 2 bases, J lost 2 bases, and 11 bases stayed unmatched. Profiled with immunoSEQ multiplex PCR; TCRdb holds only in-frame clones, not every one. This sample has 20,000 or so clones, with roughly 74% found just once. The sample holds a few counts of this clone. The antigen is undetermined.

The rearrangement uses TRBV7-2 and TRBJ2-7; 8 bases line up with TRBD2. The sample was CD4+ T cells from PBMCs cultured with SARS-CoV-2 spike peptides, taken before COVID-19 vaccination. The source is a human donor who had a prior SARS-CoV-2 infection. This CDR3 reads CASSLRTGGTLPYEQYF. CDR3 in DNA: TGTGCCAGCAGCTTAAGGACGGGGGGGACCCTACCCTACGAGCAGTACTTC. Full variable domain (missing parts from reference TRBV7-2 and TRBJ2-7): GAGVSQSPSNKVTEKGKDVELRCDPISGHTALYWYRQSLGQGLEFLIYFQGNSAPDKSGLPSDRFSAERTGGSVSTLTIQRTQQEDSAVYLCASSLRTGGTLPYEQYFGPGTRLTVT.